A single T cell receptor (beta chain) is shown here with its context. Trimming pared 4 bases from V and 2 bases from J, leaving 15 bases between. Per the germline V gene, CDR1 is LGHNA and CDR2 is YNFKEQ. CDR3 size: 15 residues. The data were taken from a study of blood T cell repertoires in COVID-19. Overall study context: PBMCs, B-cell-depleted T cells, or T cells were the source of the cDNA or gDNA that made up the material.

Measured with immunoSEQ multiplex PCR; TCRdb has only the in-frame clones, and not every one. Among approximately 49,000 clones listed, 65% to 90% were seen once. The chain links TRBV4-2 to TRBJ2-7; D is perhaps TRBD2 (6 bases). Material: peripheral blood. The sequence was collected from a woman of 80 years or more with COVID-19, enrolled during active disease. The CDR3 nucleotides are TGTGCCAGCAGCCGTCCGGGAGTGGGGACCTACGAGCAGTACTTC. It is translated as CASSRPGVGTYEQYF.